One and the same sample provided the 26 T cell receptor beta chains below, sequenced in a study of spatial heterogeneity in lung cancer. Their antigen targets remain unknown. Regarding time point: sample taken at primary tumor resection. One entry per CDR3 protein, called by TCRdb with MiXCR from the 5' RACE reads. The data show 13,000 or so distinct CDR3 sequences, approximately 3% seen once. Study results and limitations: Higher tumor mutation counts went along with higher counts of expanded intratumoral alpha and beta TCRs.

The material was lung tumor tissue, obtained at surgery. Source of these receptors: a male donor with early-stage non-small cell lung cancer.

This clonotype was picked up a small number of times. V usage is TRBV12-3 or TRBV12-4 and J usage is TRBJ2-6; perhaps TRBD1 as D (6 bases). V was cut by 5 bases and J by 5 bases, with 16 bases left in between. The CDR3 has 16 residues. Written as DNA, the CDR3 is TGTGCCAGCAGTCCTCACAGGGTTTGTAGGGCCAACGTCCTGACTTTC. Translating it yields CASSPHRVCRANVLTF.

This clonotype was seen ten or more times. V usage is TRBV11-3 and J usage is TRBJ2-1, with D perhaps matching TRBD1 (6 bases). Germline CDR1 is SGHNT and CDR2 is YENEEA. Trimming stripped 3 bases from V and 4 bases from J, with 7 bases between. The CDR3 is 13 amino acids. CDR3 residues: CASSFDRYNEQFF. As DNA, the CDR3 is TGTGCCAGCAGCTTTGACAGGTACAATGAGCAGTTCTTC.

This clonotype was counted at least ten times. The V call is TRBV7-2, the J call TRBJ1-1, with a tentative D call TRBD1 (5 bases). V dropped 5 bases and J dropped 1 base, with 23 bases sitting between them. This CDR3 has 18 residues. Germline CDR1 and CDR2: SGHTA and FQGNSA. The chain's CDR3 is CASSDRGTSPSPNTEAFF. The DNA for the CDR3 is TGTGCCAGCAGCGACAGAGGAACCTCACCTTCACCGAACACTGAAGCTTTCTTT.

Worth noting for this clonotype: This may come from a read error, since a much larger clone is one base off. Here the CDR3 omits its conserved ending phenylalanine or tryptophan, so a read error is the likely source. CDR3 bases: TGTGCCAGCACGAGGACGACCCAAGAGACCCAGTACTCC. It is translated as CASTRTTQETQYS. V usage is TRBV12-3 or TRBV12-4 and J usage is TRBJ2-5; D gene ambiguous. The CDR3 has 13 amino acids. Trimming cost V 7 bases and J 1 base, with 10 bases left between them.

In its sample, this clonotype ranks as medium-sized. The chain is built from TRBV7-6 and TRBJ2-3, with D tentatively TRBD2 (7 bases). The V gene's germline CDR1 is SGHVS and CDR2 FNYEAQ. This CDR3 has 14 residues. Deletions cut 5 bases from V and 4 bases from J, with 13 bases between. The CDR3 DNA sequence: TGTGCCAGCAGCCTAGGGGGGGGGGCAGATACGCAGTATTTT. It is translated as CASSLGGGADTQYF.

By sample fraction, this clonotype is large. V gene TRBV7-2 combines with J gene TRBJ2-7, with D possibly matching TRBD1 (6 bases). Germline V lookup: CDR1 SGHTA, CDR2 FQGNSA. The CDR3 sequence is 15 residues long. V lost 4 bases and J 3 bases, leaving 16 bases between the germline ends. The CDR3 region has the DNA TGTGCCAGCAGCTCCAAGACAGGAGTACTCTACGAGCAGTACTTC. The encoded protein is CASSSKTGVLYEQYF. Filled out from reference TRBV7-2 and TRBJ2-7, the complete variable domain reads GAGVSQSPSNKVTEKGKDVELRCDPISGHTALYWYRQSLGQGLEFLIYFQGNSAPDKSGLPSDRFSAERTGGSVSTLTIQRTQQEDSAVYLCASSSKTGVLYEQYFGPGTRLTVT.

Many counts were recorded for this clonotype. CDR3 residues: CSATAGGPSGELFF. DNA for the CDR3: TGCAGTGCCACCGCGGGGGGGCCTTCTGGGGAGCTGTTTTTT. This rearrangement joins TRBV20-1 to TRBJ2-2; TRBD2 matches at 9 bases. In germline, CDR1 is DFQATT, CDR2 SNEGSKA (reference sequence). J was trimmed by 8 bases and V by 6 bases; bases with no gene match: 10. This CDR3 spans 14 amino acids.

This clonotype is judged medium-sized. CDR3 residues: CAISESVGVGTEAFF. The CDR3 DNA reads TGTGCCATCAGTGAGTCTGTGGGGGTGGGCACTGAAGCTTTCTTT. The rearrangement joins TRBV10-3 to TRBJ1-1, with D possibly being TRBD1 (5 bases). Trimming left V 0 bases short and J 4 bases short, with 12 bases between. CDR1 and CDR2 from the germline V gene are ENHRY and SYGVKD. The CDR3 has 15 residues.

This clonotype has ten or more counts. The gene calls are TRBV7-2 and TRBJ2-2, with 8 bases identical to TRBD2. The CDR3 is 17 amino acids. V gave up 4 bases and J gave up 6 bases; unmatched junction bases: 13. The germline V gene has CDR1 SGHTA and CDR2 FQGNSA. The CDR3 DNA follows: TGTGCCAGCAGCTGGCCGGGGGGGGTTGTGGGGCCCGGGGAGCTGTTTTTT. Residues: CASSWPGGVVGPGELFF. The full variable domain, completed using reference TRBV7-2 and TRBJ2-2, is GAGVSQSPSNKVTEKGKDVELRCDPISGHTALYWYRQSLGQGLEFLIYFQGNSAPDKSGLPSDRFSAERTGGSVSTLTIQRTQQEDSAVYLCASSWPGGVVGPGELFFGEGSRLTVL.

This clonotype was counted many times. The chain has TRBV14 and TRBJ2-3, with 7 bases aligning to TRBD2. Trimming took 0 bases from V and 8 from J; bases not matched to a gene: 5. Germline V lookup: CDR1 SGHDN, CDR2 FVKESK. The CDR3 has 14 residues. CDR3: CASSQETGTITQYF. The CDR3 DNA reads TGTGCCAGCAGCCAAGAAACCGGGACTATTACGCAGTATTTT.

This clonotype appeared many times. V usage is TRBV5-4 and J usage is TRBJ1-2; D not certain. Trimming pared 2 bases from V and 3 bases from J, leaving 8 bases between. Germline V gene sequence: CDR1 SGHNT, CDR2 YYREEE (reference sequence). The CDR3 is made up of 13 amino acids. CDR3 sequence: CASSFGEYYGYTF. DNA for the CDR3: TGTGCCAGCAGCTTTGGGGAGTACTATGGCTACACCTTC.

This clonotype has only a few counts. The rearrangement uses TRBV20-1 and TRBJ2-3, with a weak D call TRBD2 (5 bases). Germline CDR1 and CDR2: DFQATT and SNEGSKA (reference sequence). V shed 4 bases and J shed 2 bases, with 16 bases lying between them. The CDR3 has 15 residues. This chain's CDR3 is CSATDGRAFTDTQYF. The CDR3 DNA follows: TGCAGTGCTACCGACGGGCGGGCGTTCACAGATACGCAGTATTTT.

This clonotype was seen repeatedly, ten times or more. The chain links TRBV4-1 to TRBJ2-3, with 8 bases matching TRBD1. Germline V gene data show CDR1 as MGHRA and CDR2 as YSYEKL. After removal of 4 bases from V and 9 bases from J, the junction contained 21 bases not matched to a gene. This CDR3 has 18 amino acids. The CDR3 protein is CASSLPPWPGQDARTQYF. In DNA form, the CDR3 reads TGCGCCAGCAGCCTCCCCCCATGGCCGGGACAGGACGCAAGGACGCAGTATTTT.

This clonotype came up many times. The chain is built from TRBV7-6 and TRBJ1-3, with D unresolved. The CDR3 sequence is 14 residues long. The germline V gene encodes CDR1 SGHVS and CDR2 FNYEAQ. Trimming pared 2 bases from V and 2 bases from J, leaving 7 bases between. The CDR3 here is CASSLPAAGNTIYF. CDR3 bases: TGTGCCAGCAGCTTACCAGCCGCTGGAAACACCATATATTTT. The whole variable domain, remainder taken from reference TRBV7-6 and TRBJ1-3, is GAGVSQSPRYKVTKRGQDVALRCDPISGHVSLYWYRQALGQGPEFLTYFNYEAQQDKSGLPNDRFSAERPEGSISTLTIQRTEQRDSAMYRCASSLPAAGNTIYFGEGSWLTVV.

This clonotype came up many times. The genes are TRBV28 and TRBJ2-7; D gene uncertain. Trimming shortened V by 4 bases and J by 2 bases, and 12 bases separated the two germline ends. CDR3 length equals 14 residues. The germline V gene encodes CDR1 MDHEN and CDR2 SYDVKM. The CDR3, as DNA: TGTGCCAGCAGTTCCCGGGCCGGAACCTACGAGCAGTACTTC. Its translation is CASSSRAGTYEQYF. Full variable domain (remainder filled in from reference TRBV28 and TRBJ2-7): DVKVTQSSRYLVKRTGEKVFLECVQDMDHENMFWYRQDPGLGLRLIYFSYDVKMKEKGDIPEGYSVSREKKERFSLILESASTNQTSMYLCASSSRAGTYEQYFGPGTRLTVT.

This clonotype occurred a few times. CDR3 nucleotide sequence: TGTGCCAGCAGTTTATTCCAGGGGTTGTACGAGCAGTACTTC. This sequence encodes CASSLFQGLYEQYF. The genes are TRBV28 and TRBJ2-7, with a weak D call TRBD1 (6 bases). This CDR3 spans 14 amino acids. The germline V and J ends were trimmed by 1 base and 4 bases, with 11 bases remaining between them. CDR1 and CDR2 from the germline V gene are MDHEN and SYDVKM.

A few counts support this clonotype. DNA of the CDR3: TGTGCCACCAAGGCTAGCGGCAACACCGGGGAGCTGTTTTTT. It yields the protein CATKASGNTGELFF. The chain couples TRBV24-1 to TRBJ2-2; 7 nucleotides match TRBD2. CDR1 and CDR2 from the germline V gene are KGHDR and SFDVKD. The CDR3 runs to 14 residues. Trimming at V came to 8 bases and at J to 2 bases, leaving 4 bases not matched to a gene.

The sample holds many counts of this clonotype. The J gene is TRBJ2-6, the V gene TRBV20-1; 8 bases agree with TRBD1. This CDR3 has 17 residues. Germline CDR1 reads DFQATT; CDR2 reads SNEGSKA (reference sequence). V was clipped by 5 bases and J by 2 bases; unmatched bases: 11. The CDR3 coding sequence is TGCAGTGCTCGTATTCGGACAGGGCGCGCTGGGGCCAACGTCCTGACTTTC. Residues: CSARIRTGRAGANVLTF.

By share of the sample, this clonotype is medium-sized (0.01 to 0.1%). The V gene is TRBV20-1, the J gene TRBJ1-5, with no clear D. The CDR3 contains 14 residues. Germline V gives CDR1 DFQATT, CDR2 SNEGSKA (reference sequence). Trimming removed 3 bases at V and 4 bases at J, with 13 bases between. This CDR3 is CSASPPVPNQPQHF. In nucleotides, the CDR3 is TGCAGTGCTAGTCCCCCTGTTCCGAATCAGCCCCAGCATTTT.

This clonotype was observed many times. The chain links TRBV20-1 to TRBJ2-3, with D perhaps assigned TRBD1 or TRBD2 (5 bases each). The CDR3 runs 15 residues. Per germline, CDR1 DFQATT and CDR2 SNEGSKA (reference sequence). This CDR3 is CSGAKRTPSTDTQYF. The DNA for the CDR3 is TGCAGCGGGGCAAAGAGGACCCCTAGCACAGATACGCAGTATTTT.

This clonotype was observed many times. CDR3 protein: CASSHGQGEAFF. In nucleotides, the CDR3 is TGTGCCAGCAGCCACGGACAGGGTGAAGCTTTCTTT. The chain combines TRBV6-2 or TRBV6-3 with TRBJ1-1; TRBD1 agrees at 8 bases. Germline V gene data show CDR1 as MNHEY and CDR2 as SVGEGT. The V gene end was trimmed by 6 bases and the J gene end by 7 bases; junction bases not matched to a gene: 4. CDR3 length: 12 amino acids.

This clonotype is medium-sized. This chain joins TRBV6-1 and TRBJ1-1, with 10 bases aligning to TRBD1. The CDR3 extends over 16 amino acids. J gave up 6 bases and V 5 bases, and 12 bases lay outside the gene matches. The germline gives CDR1 MNHNS, CDR2 SASEGT. CDR3 DNA: TGTGCCAGCAGTACGACAGGGGGCGGCCGTCGGCCTGAAGCTTTCTTT. Translation: CASSTTGGGRRPEAFF.

This clonotype was seen ten or more times. The rearrangement links TRBV20-1 to TRBJ1-6; 8 bases map to TRBD1. The V gene's germline CDR1 is DFQATT and CDR2 SNEGSKA (reference sequence). Trimming removed 5 bases from V and 3 bases from J; junction bases left unmatched: 6. The length of the CDR3 is 15 residues. The CDR3 coding sequence is TGCAGTGCTCTACAGGGGGGACACTATAATTCACCCCTCCACTTT. It specifies CSALQGGHYNSPLHF.

This clonotype has ten or more counts. This chain connects TRBV7-2 to TRBJ2-1; D ambiguous. Trimming removed 0 bases from V and 9 bases from J, with 6 bases in between. The V gene's germline CDR1 is SGHTA and CDR2 FQGNSA. CDR3 length: 12 amino acids. CDR3 sequence (DNA): TGTGCCAGCAGCTTAGCATACGTTGAGCAGTTCTTC. Protein product: CASSLAYVEQFF.

This clonotype was recorded at least ten times. V and J are TRBV10-3 and TRBJ1-4; 7 bases agree with TRBD1. Germline V gene lookup returns CDR1 ENHRY and CDR2 SYGVKD. Unmatched junction bases numbered 7, after V lost 10 bases and J lost 5 bases. The CDR3 has 13 amino acids. This CDR3 is CATQQGTNEKLFF. CDR3 in DNA: TGTGCCACCCAACAGGGGACGAATGAAAAACTGTTTTTT.

In this sample, this clonotype turned up many times. This rearrangement joins TRBV11-2 to TRBJ1-1, with 8 bases matching TRBD1. The CDR3 is 16 amino acids. CDR1 SGHAT and CDR2 FQNNGV come from the germline V gene. Trimming at V came to 2 bases and at J to 3 bases, leaving 8 bases not matched to a gene. CDR3 DNA sequence: TGTGCCAGCAGCTTAAGGGGGCAGGGGGCACACACTGAAGCTTTCTTT. Its protein is CASSLRGQGAHTEAFF.